This TCR beta chain was retrieved from a study of blood T cell repertoires in COVID-19. Assay: immunoSEQ multiplex PCR; the TCRdb copy retains only in-frame clones and omits some. The table lists some 320,000 clones, around 85% of them singletons. V shed 5 bases and J 2 bases; nucleotides not matched to a gene: 4. Germline CDR1 SGHTA, CDR2 FQGNSA. The length of the CDR3 is 15 residues. The source of this sequence is a woman aged 25 to 39 who had been exposed to COVID-19. The rearrangement uses TRBV7-2 and TRBJ2-7; 12 bases are shared with TRBD2. Sequencing input: PBMCs or T cells enriched from blood (not recorded which). CDR3 sequence reads: CASSHTSGGPYEQYF. CDR3 DNA: TGTGCCAGCAGCCATACTAGCGGGGGGCCCTACGAGCAGTACTTC.